This T cell receptor (beta chain) was found in a study of graft-versus-host responses after intestinal transplantation. Only in-frame clones appear in the TCRdb table, and some are missing; sequencing was by immunoSEQ multiplex PCR. The repertoire holds tens of thousands of clones, with approximately 89% as singletons. The study, taken as a whole, reports: Clonal ratios of graft-versus-host to host-versus-graft in allografts were high for patients exhibiting graft-donor T cell macrochimerism. GvH clones appeared in recipient marrow, some first in ileum or blood.

V lost 4 bases, J lost 0 bases, and 10 bases lay in between. The V gene's germline CDR1 is SEHNR and CDR2 FQNEAQ (reference sequence). The CDR3 spans 16 residues. This clone was seen only once. Its target is unknown. The TCR sequence derives from a human donor who was the organ donor for an intestinal transplant. Sequencing was performed on unstimulated CD8+ T cells sorted from spleen or lymph node cells, taken before transplant. The rearrangement joins TRBV7-9 to TRBJ1-6; D might be TRBD1 (5 bases). In DNA form, the CDR3 reads TGTGCCAGCAGCTCATACAGGAGCTCCTATAATTCACCCCTCCACTTT. Translation gives CASSSYRSSYNSPLHF. Variable domain in full (rest from reference TRBV7-9 and TRBJ1-6): DTGVSQNPRHKITKRGQNVTFRCDPISEHNRLYWYRQTLGQGPEFLTYFQNEAQLEKSRLLSDRFSAERPKGSFSTLEIQRTEQGDSAMYLCASSSYRSSYNSPLHFGNGTRLTVT.